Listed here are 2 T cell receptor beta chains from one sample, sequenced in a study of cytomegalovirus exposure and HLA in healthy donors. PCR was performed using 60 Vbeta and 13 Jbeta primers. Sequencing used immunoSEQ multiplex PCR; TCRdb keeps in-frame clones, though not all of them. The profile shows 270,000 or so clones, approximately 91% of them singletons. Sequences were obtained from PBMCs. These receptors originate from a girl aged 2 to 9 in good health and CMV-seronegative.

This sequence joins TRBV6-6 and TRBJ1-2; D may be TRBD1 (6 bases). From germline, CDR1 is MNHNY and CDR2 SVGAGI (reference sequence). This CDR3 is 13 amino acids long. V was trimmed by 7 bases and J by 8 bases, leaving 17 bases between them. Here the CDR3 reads CASTRRGGRGYTF. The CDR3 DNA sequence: TGTGCCAGCACCAGGCGAGGGGGTCGGGGCTACACCTTC.

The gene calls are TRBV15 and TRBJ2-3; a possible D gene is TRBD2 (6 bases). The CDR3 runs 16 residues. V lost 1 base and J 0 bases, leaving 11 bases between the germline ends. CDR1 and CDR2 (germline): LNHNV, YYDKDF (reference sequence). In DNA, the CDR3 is TGTGCCACCAGCAGAGGCGGCGGGGCTAGCACAGATACGCAGTATTTT. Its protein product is CATSRGGGASTDTQYF.